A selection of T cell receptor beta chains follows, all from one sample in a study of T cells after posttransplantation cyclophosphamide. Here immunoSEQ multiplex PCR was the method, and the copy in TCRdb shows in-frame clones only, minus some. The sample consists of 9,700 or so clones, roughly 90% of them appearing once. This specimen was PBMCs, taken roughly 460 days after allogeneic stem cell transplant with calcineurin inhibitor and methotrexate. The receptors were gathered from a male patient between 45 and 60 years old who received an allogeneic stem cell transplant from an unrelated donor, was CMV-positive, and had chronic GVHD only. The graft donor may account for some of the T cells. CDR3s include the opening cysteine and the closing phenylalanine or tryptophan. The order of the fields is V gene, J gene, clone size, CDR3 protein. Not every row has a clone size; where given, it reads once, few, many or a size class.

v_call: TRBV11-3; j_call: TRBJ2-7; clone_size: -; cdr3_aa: CASSSPGHPWPYEQYF
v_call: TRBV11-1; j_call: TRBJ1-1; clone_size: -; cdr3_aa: CASSLVEVTEAFF
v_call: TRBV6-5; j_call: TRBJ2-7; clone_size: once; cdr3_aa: CASSLSGGPLYEQYF
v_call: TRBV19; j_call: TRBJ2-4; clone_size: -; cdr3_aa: CASSTPGLAGELAKNIQYF
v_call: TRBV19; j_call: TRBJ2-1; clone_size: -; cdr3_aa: CASSIWIAGYNEQFF
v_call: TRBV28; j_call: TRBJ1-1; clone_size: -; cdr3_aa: CASSRGGVSTEAFF
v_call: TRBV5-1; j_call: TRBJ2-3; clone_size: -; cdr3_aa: CASSFIQGTDTQYF
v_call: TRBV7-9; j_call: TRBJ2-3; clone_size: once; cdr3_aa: CASSLVRGSSDTQYF
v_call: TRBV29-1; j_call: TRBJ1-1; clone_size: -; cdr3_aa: CSVVTGEAFF
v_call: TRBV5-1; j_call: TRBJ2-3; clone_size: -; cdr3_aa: CASSYGLAGGPDTDTQYF
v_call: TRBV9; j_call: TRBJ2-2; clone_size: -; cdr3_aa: CASSVGGGTGELFF
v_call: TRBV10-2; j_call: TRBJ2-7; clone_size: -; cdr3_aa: CASRGTSSYEQYF
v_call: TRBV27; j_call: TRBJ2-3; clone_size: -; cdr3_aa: CASSEDSPVTQYF
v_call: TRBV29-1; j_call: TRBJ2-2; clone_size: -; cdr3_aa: CSVRHGLLGVAGELFF
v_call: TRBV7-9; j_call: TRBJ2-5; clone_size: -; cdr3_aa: CASSFTKAKETQYF
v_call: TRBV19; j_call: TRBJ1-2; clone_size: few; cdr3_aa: CASSTRGGAGYTF
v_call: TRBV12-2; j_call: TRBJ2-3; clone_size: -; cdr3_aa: CASRQLPGGRRSTDTQYF
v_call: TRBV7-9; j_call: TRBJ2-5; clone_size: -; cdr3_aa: CASSSSRVRGKETQYF
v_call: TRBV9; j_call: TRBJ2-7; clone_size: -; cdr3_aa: CASSVGASGTYEQYF
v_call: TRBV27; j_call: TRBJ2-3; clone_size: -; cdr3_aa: CASSLVQSTDTQYF
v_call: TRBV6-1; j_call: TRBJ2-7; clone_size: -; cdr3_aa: CASTRGDWWEQYF
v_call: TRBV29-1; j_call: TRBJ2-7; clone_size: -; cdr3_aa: CSARTGGHEQYF
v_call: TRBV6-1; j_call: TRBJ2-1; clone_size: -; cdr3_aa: CASEPGQSDEQFF
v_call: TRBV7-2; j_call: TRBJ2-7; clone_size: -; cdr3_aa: CASSRPSSGAIYEQYF
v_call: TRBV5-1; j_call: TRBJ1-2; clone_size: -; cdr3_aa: CASSPRGTGYYGYTF
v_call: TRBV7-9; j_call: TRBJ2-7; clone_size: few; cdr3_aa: CASSLGAAGEQYF
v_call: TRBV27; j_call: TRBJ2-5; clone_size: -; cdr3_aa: CASSLEGAETQYF
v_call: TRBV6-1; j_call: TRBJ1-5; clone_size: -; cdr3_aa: CATSDSLNQPQHF
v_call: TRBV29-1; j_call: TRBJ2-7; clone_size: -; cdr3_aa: CSVEDRGRYEQYF
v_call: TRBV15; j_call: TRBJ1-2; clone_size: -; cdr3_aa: CATSSPGVGDGYTF
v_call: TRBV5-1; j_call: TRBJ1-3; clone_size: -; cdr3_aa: CASSGQQGNTIYF
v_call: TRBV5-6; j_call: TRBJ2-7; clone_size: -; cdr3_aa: CASSFFSGDEQYF
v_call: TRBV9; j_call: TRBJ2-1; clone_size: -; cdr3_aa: CASSNGGLAGVEQFF
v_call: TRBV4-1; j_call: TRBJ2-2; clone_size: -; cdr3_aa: CASSVEQANTGELFF
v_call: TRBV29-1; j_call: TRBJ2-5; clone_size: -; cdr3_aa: CSVEYRGMSGETQYF
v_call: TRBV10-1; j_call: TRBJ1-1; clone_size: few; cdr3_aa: CASSDPGKNTEAFF
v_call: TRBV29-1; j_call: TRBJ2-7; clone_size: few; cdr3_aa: CSVEDPGTGSYEQYF
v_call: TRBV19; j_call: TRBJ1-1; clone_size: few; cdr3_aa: CASSTLNTEAFF
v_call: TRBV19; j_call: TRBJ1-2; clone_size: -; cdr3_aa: CASSIADRGTYSPGYTF
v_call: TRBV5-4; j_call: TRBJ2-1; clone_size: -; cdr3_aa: CASSLGLAGVRNEQFF
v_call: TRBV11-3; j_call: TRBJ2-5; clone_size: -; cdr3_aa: CASSLGRGGEETQYF
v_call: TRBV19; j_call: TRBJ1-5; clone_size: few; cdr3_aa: CASSIGGQPQHF
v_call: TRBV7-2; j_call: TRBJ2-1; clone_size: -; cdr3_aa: CASSLGSGRNSYNEQFF
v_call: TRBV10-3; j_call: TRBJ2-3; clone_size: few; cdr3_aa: CAISPRDRGGADTQYF
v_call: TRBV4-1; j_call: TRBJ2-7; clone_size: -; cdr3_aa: CASSQDLWGTGLYEQYF
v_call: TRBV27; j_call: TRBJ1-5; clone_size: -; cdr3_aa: CASSLGTPNQPQHF
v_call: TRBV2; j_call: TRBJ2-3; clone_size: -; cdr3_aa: CAGGLAGGSDTQYF
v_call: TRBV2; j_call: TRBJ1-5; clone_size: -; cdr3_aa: CASKKAFNQPQHF
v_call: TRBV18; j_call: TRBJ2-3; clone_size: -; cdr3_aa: CASSPGLRTDTQYF
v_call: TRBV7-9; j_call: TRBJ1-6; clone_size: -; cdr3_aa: CASSPPGTVNSPLHF
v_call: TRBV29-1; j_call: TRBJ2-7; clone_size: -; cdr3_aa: CSVETGYQAPGTTYEQYF
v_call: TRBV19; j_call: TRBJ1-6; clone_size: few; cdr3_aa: CASSIGQNIDSPLHF
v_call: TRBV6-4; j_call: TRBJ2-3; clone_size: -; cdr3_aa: CASSAKGGGPNTQYF
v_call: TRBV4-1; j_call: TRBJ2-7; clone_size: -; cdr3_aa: CASSPGLAGAYEQYF